This T cell receptor (beta chain) was sequenced during a study of blood T cell repertoires in COVID-19. Study-level background: The analysed material was cDNA or gDNA that came from T cells, B-cell-depleted T cells, or PBMCs.

Germline-derived CDR1 and CDR2 are MNHEY and SVGAGI. V was shortened by 4 bases and J by 0 bases, with 12 bases between the two germline ends. CDR3 length: 15 residues. Per the study methods: Researchers report that nucleated cell counts were estimated from reference gene primer amplification. Assay: immunoSEQ multiplex PCR; the TCRdb copy retains only in-frame clones and omits some. From that table come the V and J calls and clone size; the DNA was used to work out D and trimming. The sample records some 140,000 clones, around 83% being singletons. All recovered Cohort 3 donors got two negative PCRs, got clearance, or saw symptom resolution.

The clonotype originates from a man aged 25-45 years who had recovered from COVID-19. Sequencing was done on a sample of PBMCs or T cells enriched from blood (not recorded which). The chain employs TRBV6-5 and TRBJ1-1, with D possibly TRBD1 on 6 matching bases. The CDR3 spells CASSSQGMVNTEAFF. DNA for the CDR3: TGTGCCAGCAGTTCTCAGGGGATGGTGAACACTGAAGCTTTCTTT.